Reported below is one T cell receptor beta chain. TCRdb processed the RACE reads anew with MiXCR; each CDR3 protein has one entry. The repertoire includes 95,000 or so distinct CDR3 sequences, 10% to 13% of them detected once, and 2% to 2.5% sits in the top ten. This record belongs to a study of human T cells and chemical hapten exposure. Trimming pared 5 bases from V and 4 bases from J, leaving 17 bases between. Germline V lookup: CDR1 SGHTA, CDR2 FQGNSA. The length of the CDR3 is 15 residues. Documented time point: patch test 1, 2 weeks after DPC sensitization. Documented treatment: therapeutic diphenylcyclopropenone sensitization with weekly scalp DPC.

The sequence came from a man in his forties with alopecia areata. Some clones in this sample may be carry-over from other donors' samples. This sample comprised whole blood, obtained in connection with sensitization to the hapten diphenylcyclopropenone (DPC). V usage is TRBV7-2 and J usage is TRBJ1-2; maybe TRBD1 (6 bases). CDR3 protein: CASSRGAGASYGYTF. CDR3 nucleotides: TGTGCCAGCAGCCGTGGGGCAGGGGCTTCCTATGGCTACACCTTC.